This TCR beta chain was recorded in a study of blood T cell repertoires in COVID-19. TCRdb keeps only in-frame clones here, not all; method: immunoSEQ multiplex PCR. The table includes over 150,000 clones, 84% detected once. A few counts support this clone. This CDR3 spans 15 amino acids. Germline assignment: CDR1 KGHSH and CDR2 LQKENI. V was shortened by 2 bases and J by 5 bases, with 12 bases between the two germline ends. The sample taken for sequencing was peripheral blood. The rearrangement links TRBV18 to TRBJ2-2; tentatively, D is TRBD1 (5 bases). The source of this sequence is a human donor in a cohort sampled during active COVID-19. CDR3 region: CASSPSRARTGELFF. The DNA of the CDR3 is TGTGCCAGCTCACCAAGCAGGGCTCGGACCGGGGAGCTGTTTTTT. Combining the CDR3 with reference TRBV18 and TRBJ2-2 gives the whole variable domain NAGVMQNPRHLVRRRGQEARLRCSPMKGHSHVYWYRQLPEEGLKFMVYLQKENIIDESGMPKERFSAEFPKEGPSILRIQQVVRGDSAAYFCASSPSRARTGELFFGEGSRLTVL.